The 24 T cell receptor beta chains in this list originate from one sample, sequenced in a study of blood T cell repertoires in COVID-19. Method: immunoSEQ multiplex PCR; TCRdb's copy keeps in-frame clones and lacks some. The sample consists of about 260,000 clones, more than 80% of them appearing once. What was sequenced was peripheral blood. These receptors all come from a woman aged 40 to 50 with acute or convalescent COVID-19.

V gene TRBV23-1 combines with J gene TRBJ2-6; TRBD2 matches at 8 bases. TRBV23-1 carries the ORF label, with uncertain function. The J segment lost 0 bases and the V segment lost 3 bases, leaving 1 base of the junction unmatched. The CDR3 is 16 residues long. For the CDR3, the DNA is TGCGCCAGCAGTCATGCGGGGGGCTCTGGGGCCAACGTCCTGACTTTC. This translates into CASSHAGGSGANVLTF.

The V gene is TRBV10-2, the J gene TRBJ1-3, with no clear D. V was trimmed by 4 bases and J by 0 bases, leaving 7 bases between them. This CDR3 has 14 amino acids. Germline V gives CDR1 WSHSY, CDR2 SAAADI. The CDR3 region has the DNA TGCGCCAGCAGTGTTCCGAGCTCTGGAAACACCATATATTTT. This encodes CASSVPSSGNTIYF.

The rearrangement uses TRBV9 and TRBJ1-4; D is perhaps TRBD1 (6 bases). Germline assignment: CDR1 SGDLS and CDR2 YYNGEE. V was trimmed by 0 bases and J by 5 bases, leaving 14 bases between them. CDR3 length equals 16 residues. Here the CDR3 DNA reads TGTGCCAGCAGCGTAGCCAACAGGGAGGGCAATGAAAAACTGTTTTTT. This sequence encodes CASSVANREGNEKLFF. Combining the CDR3 with reference TRBV9 and TRBJ1-4 gives the whole variable domain DSGVTQTPKHLITATGQRVTLRCSPRSGDLSVYWYQQSLDQGLQFLIQYYNGEERAKGNILERFSAQQFPDLHSELNLSSLELGDSALYFCASSVANREGNEKLFFGSGTQLSVL.

The V call is TRBV18, the J call TRBJ2-5, with unresolved D. Trimming cost V 4 bases and J 5 bases, with 20 bases left between them. The CDR3 is made up of 16 amino acids. Germline-derived CDR1 and CDR2 are KGHSH and LQKENI. CDR3 bases: TGTGCCAGCTCACTATCTAACAACGAGAGGTCTGAGACCCAGTACTTC. Its translation is CASSLSNNERSETQYF.

The chain is built from TRBV6-5 and TRBJ1-1; D might be TRBD1 (6 bases). Looked up from germline, CDR1 is MNHEY and CDR2 is SVGAGI. This CDR3 has 15 residues. The V gene lost 11 bases and the J gene lost 4 bases, with 23 bases spanning the gap. DNA for the CDR3: TGTGCCGCCACGGCACACACGGGAGGGGGCACTGAAGCTTTCTTT. Translated: CAATAHTGGGTEAFF.

The chain combines TRBV18 with TRBJ1-5; tentatively, D is TRBD1 (6 bases). Trimming cost V 0 bases and J 5 bases, with 11 bases left between them. Germline V gene data show CDR1 as KGHSH and CDR2 as LQKENI. The CDR3 spans 15 residues. CDR3 sequence (DNA): TGTGCCAGCTCACCACCGGGACAAGAGTATCAGCCCCAGCATTTT. Translated: CASSPPGQEYQPQHF. The complete variable domain, with remaining parts taken from reference TRBV18 and TRBJ1-5, reads NAGVMQNPRHLVRRRGQEARLRCSPMKGHSHVYWYRQLPEEGLKFMVYLQKENIIDESGMPKERFSAEFPKEGPSILRIQQVVRGDSAAYFCASSPPGQEYQPQHFGDGTRLSIL.

This clone was detected only once. This chain uses TRBV5-1 with TRBJ2-1; 13 nucleotides line up with TRBD2. Germline trimming cut 4 bases from V and 0 bases from J; bases unmatched to any gene: 13. The CDR3 consists of 20 residues. Germline V gene data show CDR1 as SGHRS and CDR2 as YFSETQ. The CDR3 spells CASSVGRLAGGRSSYNEQFF. CDR3 bases: TGCGCCAGCAGCGTAGGAAGACTAGCGGGGGGCCGGAGCTCCTACAATGAGCAGTTCTTC.

This chain links TRBV6-1 with TRBJ1-4, with 8 bases lining up with TRBD1. The CDR3 runs 17 residues. The trim removed 1 base at V and 4 bases at J, leaving 8 bases unmatched. Germline-derived CDR1 and CDR2 are MNHNS and SASEGT. The CDR3 DNA sequence: TGTGCCAGCAGTGAAGTGGGTCGGGGACAGGTTAATGAAAAACTGTTTTTT. Translation gives CASSEVGRGQVNEKLFF.

The chain uses TRBV4-2 and TRBJ2-1; the D gene is possibly TRBD2 (7 bases). Trimming removed 1 base from V and 4 bases from J, with 14 bases in between. CDR1 and CDR2 (germline): LGHNA, YNFKEQ. CDR3 length: 16 amino acids. This chain's CDR3 is CASSQVPGGPYNEQFF. CDR3 DNA: TGTGCCAGCAGCCAAGTACCGGGGGGCCCTTACAATGAGCAGTTCTTC.

The V and J genes are TRBV7-2 and TRBJ2-6; TRBD2 is a possible D gene (5 bases). Trimming removed 2 bases from V and 4 bases from J, with 9 bases in between. Germline V gene lookup returns CDR1 SGHTA and CDR2 FQGNSA. The length of the CDR3 is 15 residues. The CDR3 spells CASSLRESGANVLTF. The CDR3 DNA follows: TGTGCCAGCAGCTTACGGGAATCCGGGGCCAACGTCCTGACTTTC.

The chain employs TRBV19 and TRBJ2-5, with 10 bases fitting TRBD1. Germline V gives CDR1 LNHDA, CDR2 SQIVND (reference sequence). V shed 4 bases, J shed 4 bases, and the junction held 12 bases outside the gene matches. The CDR3 runs to 17 residues. The CDR3 region has the DNA TGTGCCAGTAGTACAATCCTCCCCGGGGACAGGGGAGAGACCCAGTACTTC. Translated, it gives CASSTILPGDRGETQYF.

In nucleotides, the CDR3 is TGTGCCAGCAAGGGACAGGGGGGTTCACCCCTCCACTTT. Encoded protein: CASKGQGGSPLHF. This rearrangement joins TRBV2 to TRBJ1-6; 11 positions match TRBD1. Germline V gene data show CDR1 as SNHLY and CDR2 as FYNNEI. The CDR3 is 13 amino acids. With V trimmed by 7 bases and J by 9 bases, 2 bases remained unmatched.

The chain couples TRBV5-1 to TRBJ2-5; a weak D match, TRBD1 (6 bases). Germline CDR1 is SGHRS and CDR2 is YFSETQ. The CDR3 is 14 residues long. V lost 0 bases to trimming and J lost 4 bases, with 10 bases between them. CDR3 sequence reads: CASSLEAGVETQYF. For the CDR3, the DNA is TGCGCCAGCAGCTTGGAGGCAGGGGTAGAGACCCAGTACTTC.

The genes are TRBV6-5 and TRBJ1-1; tentative D call: TRBD1 (5 bases). Per the germline V gene, CDR1 is MNHEY and CDR2 is SVGAGI. V lost 7 bases and J 4 bases, leaving 16 bases between the germline ends. This CDR3 is built from 14 residues. CDR3 protein: CASKGQGETTEAFF. The DNA for the CDR3 is TGTGCCAGCAAAGGTCAGGGTGAGACCACTGAAGCTTTCTTT.

The chain has TRBV10-2 and TRBJ1-5; tentatively, D is TRBD1 (6 bases). The germline V gene encodes CDR1 WSHSY and CDR2 SAAADI. V was trimmed by 6 bases and J by 2 bases, leaving 8 bases between them. This CDR3 comprises 13 residues. The CDR3 DNA reads TGCGCCAGCAGCAGACAGGGCAATCAGCCCCAGCATTTT. Translation gives CASSRQGNQPQHF.

This clone has only one observation. The V call is TRBV19, the J call TRBJ1-5; 8 bases match TRBD1. Trimming cost V 11 bases and J 3 bases; bases outside gene matches: 12. CDR1 and CDR2 from the germline V gene are LNHDA and SQIVND (reference sequence). The CDR3 totals 15 residues. CDR3 region: CASDWETGDNQPQHF. The CDR3 bases are TGTGCCTCAGACTGGGAGACAGGGGACAATCAGCCCCAGCATTTT. Drawing the rest from reference TRBV19 and TRBJ1-5, the complete variable domain is DGGITQSPKYLFRKEGQNVTLSCEQNLNHDAMYWYRQDPGQGLRLIYYSQIVNDFQKGDIAEGYSVSREKKESFPLTVTSAQKNPTAFYLCASDWETGDNQPQHFGDGTRLSIL.

The chain recombines TRBV21-1 with TRBJ2-4; the table's D gene call, TRBD2, was not cross checked with the DNA. TRBV21-1 is designated a pseudogene. This CDR3 is 18 amino acids long. CDR3 DNA: TGTGCCAGCAGCAAAGGGCCTAGGACGGGGGGAGCCAAAAACATTCAGTACTTC. Translation: CASSKGPRTGGAKNIQYF.

The chain recombines TRBV5-1 with TRBJ2-2; a weak D match, TRBD1 (5 bases). There are 13 residues in the CDR3. V lost 1 base, J lost 5 bases, and 6 bases lay in between. Germline CDR1 is SGHRS and CDR2 is YFSETQ. The CDR3 DNA is TGCGCCAGCAGCTTGCCAGGGACCGGGGAGCTGTTTTTT. It encodes CASSLPGTGELFF.

V usage is TRBV11-3 and J usage is TRBJ1-1, with D perhaps matching TRBD1 (5 bases). V lost 4 bases to trimming and J lost 5 bases, with 8 bases between them. The CDR3 spans 12 residues. The germline gives CDR1 SGHNT, CDR2 YENEEA. Here the CDR3 reads CASSSRGTEAFF. DNA of the CDR3: TGTGCCAGCAGCTCTCGGGGGACTGAAGCTTTCTTT. The full variable domain, with the rest looked up from reference TRBV11-3 and TRBJ1-1, is EAGVVQSPRYKIIEKKQPVAFWCNPISGHNTLYWYLQNLGQGPELLIRYENEEAVDDSQLPKDRFSAERLKGVDSTLKIQPAELGDSAVYLCASSSRGTEAFFGQGTRLTVV.

This chain joins TRBV4-1 and TRBJ2-3, with 11 positions matching TRBD2. V trimming: 6 bases; J trimming: 6 bases; junction bases outside the gene matches: 8. CDR3 length: 15 amino acids. CDR1 is MGHRA, CDR2 YSYEKL, per germline. The CDR3 is CASRSSGGLWDTQYF. The CDR3, as DNA: TGCGCCAGCAGGTCTAGCGGGGGGTTGTGGGATACGCAGTATTTT.

The chain has TRBV2 and TRBJ2-1; D possibly corresponds to TRBD2 (7 bases). Germline values: CDR1 SNHLY, CDR2 FYNNEI. This CDR3 is built from 12 residues. V gave up 8 bases and J gave up 7 bases, with 12 bases separating them. Written as DNA, the CDR3 is TGTGCCAGCTATAAGGGGGGGAATGAGCAGTTCTTC. Its protein is CASYKGGNEQFF.

The chain has TRBV2 and TRBJ2-3; a weak D match, TRBD2 (6 bases). Looked up from germline, CDR1 is SNHLY and CDR2 is FYNNEI. Trimming removed 4 bases from V and 3 bases from J, with 11 bases in between. This CDR3 region has 14 residues. The CDR3 reads CASSGRGGTDTQYF. Written as DNA, the CDR3 is TGTGCCAGCAGTGGGAGGGGAGGAACAGATACGCAGTATTTT.

CDR3 nucleotide sequence: TGTGCCAGCTCCCCGGGAAGGTCGAGCTCTGGAAACACCATATATTTT. It specifies CASSPGRSSSGNTIYF. The gene calls are TRBV18 and TRBJ1-3; D is uncertain. The CDR3 is made up of 16 amino acids. Germline loops: CDR1 KGHSH, CDR2 LQKENI. The V end lost 6 bases, the J end lost 0 bases, and 15 bases lay between the germline ends.

V gene TRBV2 combines with J gene TRBJ2-5; 10 bases match TRBD1. CDR1 is SNHLY and CDR2 is FYNNEI in the germline V gene. The CDR3 has 13 residues. The V segment lost 6 bases and the J segment 5 bases; nucleotides outside the gene matches: 3. CDR3 in DNA: TGTGCCAGCAGAGACAGGGGGCGGGAGACCCAGTACTTC. Its translation: CASRDRGRETQYF.